This TCR beta chain was identified during a study of beta chain features in type 1 diabetes. V shed 5 bases and J shed 3 bases, with 8 bases lying between them. The CDR3 covers 12 residues. CDR1 is SGHTA and CDR2 is FQGNSA in the germline V gene. The isolated RNA, all of it, was reverse transcribed, so expressed TCRB transcripts were what got sequenced. Produced via immunoSEQ multiplex PCR; TCRdb's table is partial and in-frame only. The table has fewer than 350,000 clones, less than 20% seen once; the top ten hold about 0.044%. The specimen was naive CD4+ T cells from blood. J is TRBJ2-7 and V is TRBV7-2, with D unresolved. This receptor was obtained from a woman in her late teens or twenties in good health. CDR3 protein: CASSANFYEQYF. In nucleotides, the CDR3 is TGTGCCAGCAGCGCAAACTTCTACGAGCAGTACTTC.